This T cell receptor (beta chain) derives from a study of molecular identifiers for immune sequencing clone quantification. Study-wide findings and caveats: Clones that had above 20 RNA copies took up over 99% of effector molecules but under 1% in naive cells.

There are many counts of this clonotype. Antigen: not known. MiXCR, applied by TCRdb to the PCR reads, yields one record per CDR3 protein. The data hold 50,000 or so distinct CDR3 sequences, with approximately 25% observed a single time. Each library that profiled naive CD8 cells came from 20,000 to 1,000,000 sorted cells with 10%, 30% or 50% RNA. Sequenced sample: naive CD8+ T cells from blood, with Jurkat cell RNA spiked in. The subset: FACS-sorted CD8+CD4-CCR7+CD45RA+ naive T cells. This clonotype was obtained from a human donor in good health. Some libraries in this study had Jurkat cell RNA spiked in.

CDR3 amino acids: CASTSFDSLNTEAFF. In nucleotides, the CDR3 is TGTGCCAGTACCAGCTTTGACAGCTTGAACACTGAAGCTTTCTTT. The rearrangement links TRBV19 to TRBJ1-1, with D perhaps TRBD1 (5 bases). Trimming took off 7 bases at V and 0 bases at J, with 15 bases between the two ends. The CDR3 covers 15 residues. CDR1 and CDR2 (germline): LNHDA, SQIVND (reference sequence).